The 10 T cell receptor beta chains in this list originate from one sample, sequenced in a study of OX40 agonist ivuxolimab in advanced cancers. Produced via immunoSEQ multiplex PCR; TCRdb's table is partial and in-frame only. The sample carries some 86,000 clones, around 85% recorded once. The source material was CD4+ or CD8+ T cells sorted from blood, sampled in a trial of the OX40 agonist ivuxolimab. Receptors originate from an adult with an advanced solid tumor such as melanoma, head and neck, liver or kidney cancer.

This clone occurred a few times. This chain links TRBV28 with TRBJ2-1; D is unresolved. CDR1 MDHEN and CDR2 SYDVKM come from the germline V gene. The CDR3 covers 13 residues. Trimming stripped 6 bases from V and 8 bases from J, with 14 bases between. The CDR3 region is CASSPHSGYEQFF. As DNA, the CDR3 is TGTGCCAGCAGCCCCCATTCGGGTTATGAGCAGTTCTTC.

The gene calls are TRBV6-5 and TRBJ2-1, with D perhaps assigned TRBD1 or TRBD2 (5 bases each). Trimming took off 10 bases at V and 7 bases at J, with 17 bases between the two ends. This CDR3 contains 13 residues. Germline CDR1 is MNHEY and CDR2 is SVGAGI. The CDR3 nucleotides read TGTGCCACAGGGACCACCAGTTTAAATGAGCAGTTCTTC. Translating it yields CATGTTSLNEQFF.

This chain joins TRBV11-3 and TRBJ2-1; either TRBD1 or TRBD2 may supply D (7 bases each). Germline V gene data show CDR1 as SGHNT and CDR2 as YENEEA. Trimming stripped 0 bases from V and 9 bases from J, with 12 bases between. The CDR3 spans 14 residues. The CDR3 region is CASSLEDREGEQFF. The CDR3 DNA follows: TGTGCCAGCAGCTTAGAAGACAGGGAGGGTGAGCAGTTCTTC.

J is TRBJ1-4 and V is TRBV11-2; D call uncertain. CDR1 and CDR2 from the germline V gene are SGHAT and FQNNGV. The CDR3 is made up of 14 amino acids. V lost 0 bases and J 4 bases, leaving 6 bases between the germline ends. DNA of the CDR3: TGTGCCAGCAGCTTAGATATCAATAATGAAAAACTGTTTTTT. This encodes CASSLDINNEKLFF.

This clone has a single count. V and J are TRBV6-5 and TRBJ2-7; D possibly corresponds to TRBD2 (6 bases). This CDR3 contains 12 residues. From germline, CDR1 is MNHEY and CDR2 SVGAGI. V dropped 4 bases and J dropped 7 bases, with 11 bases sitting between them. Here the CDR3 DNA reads TGTGCCAGCAGTTTACTGGGGAGGGAGCAGTACTTC. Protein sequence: CASSLLGREQYF.

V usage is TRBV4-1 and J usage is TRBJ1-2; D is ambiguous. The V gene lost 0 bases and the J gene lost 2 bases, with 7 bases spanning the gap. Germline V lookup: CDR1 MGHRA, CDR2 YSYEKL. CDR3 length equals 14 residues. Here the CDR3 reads CASSQEIDNYGYTF. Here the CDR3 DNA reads TGCGCCAGCAGCCAAGAGATTGACAACTATGGCTACACCTTC.

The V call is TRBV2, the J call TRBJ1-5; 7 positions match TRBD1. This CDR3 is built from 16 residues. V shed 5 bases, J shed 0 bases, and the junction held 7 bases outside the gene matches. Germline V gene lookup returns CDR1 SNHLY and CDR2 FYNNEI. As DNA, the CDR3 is TGTGCCAGCAGTCGGGACAGTCCTTATAGCAATCAGCCCCAGCATTTT. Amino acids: CASSRDSPYSNQPQHF.

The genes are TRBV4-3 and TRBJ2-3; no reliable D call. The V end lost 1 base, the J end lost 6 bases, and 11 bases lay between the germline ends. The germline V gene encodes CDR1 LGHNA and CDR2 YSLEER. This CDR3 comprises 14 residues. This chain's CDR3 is CASSQVAVIDTQYF. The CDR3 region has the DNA TGCGCCAGCAGCCAAGTTGCGGTAATTGATACGCAGTATTTT.

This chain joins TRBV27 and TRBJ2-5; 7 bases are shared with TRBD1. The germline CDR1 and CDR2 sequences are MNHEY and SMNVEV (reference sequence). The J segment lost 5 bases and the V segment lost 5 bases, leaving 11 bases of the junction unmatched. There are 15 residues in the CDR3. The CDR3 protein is CASSPDRALRETQYF. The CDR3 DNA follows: TGTGCCAGCAGTCCCGACAGGGCGCTCCGGGAGACCCAGTACTTC.

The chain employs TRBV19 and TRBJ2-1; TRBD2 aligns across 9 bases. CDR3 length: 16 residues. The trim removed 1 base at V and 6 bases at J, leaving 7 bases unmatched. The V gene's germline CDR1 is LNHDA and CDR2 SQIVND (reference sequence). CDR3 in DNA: TGTGCCAGTAGTATAGCAGCGGGAGGTTTGGGCAATGAGCAGTTCTTC. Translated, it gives CASSIAAGGLGNEQFF. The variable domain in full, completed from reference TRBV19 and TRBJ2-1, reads DGGITQSPKYLFRKEGQNVTLSCEQNLNHDAMYWYRQDPGQGLRLIYYSQIVNDFQKGDIAEGYSVSREKKESFPLTVTSAQKNPTAFYLCASSIAAGGLGNEQFFGPGTRLTVL.